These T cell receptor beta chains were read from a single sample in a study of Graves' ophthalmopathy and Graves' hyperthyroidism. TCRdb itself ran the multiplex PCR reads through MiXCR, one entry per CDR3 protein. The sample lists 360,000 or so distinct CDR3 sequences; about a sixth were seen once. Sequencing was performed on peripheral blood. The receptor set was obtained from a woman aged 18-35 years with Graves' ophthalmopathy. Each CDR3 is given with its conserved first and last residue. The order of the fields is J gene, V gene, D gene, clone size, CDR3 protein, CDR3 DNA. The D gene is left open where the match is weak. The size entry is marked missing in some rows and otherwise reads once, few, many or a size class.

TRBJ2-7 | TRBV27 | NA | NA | CASTRDSGEQYF | TGTGCCAGCACCCGGGACTCGGGGGAGCAGTACTTC
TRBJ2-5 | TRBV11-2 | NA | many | CASSLDPIRGETQYF | TGTGCCAGCAGCTTAGATCCCATTAGGGGGGAGACCCAGTACTTC
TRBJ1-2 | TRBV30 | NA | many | CAWRTAGFSNYGYTF | TGTGCCTGGAGGACTGCAGGGTTTTCTAACTATGGCTACACCTTC
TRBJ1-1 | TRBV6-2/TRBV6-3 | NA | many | CASSYFSTEAFF | TGTGCCAGCAGTTACTTCTCTACTGAAGCTTTCTTT
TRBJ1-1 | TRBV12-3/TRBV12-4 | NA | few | CASSLFRGGTEAFF | TGTGCCAGCAGTTTATTTCGGGGGGGCACTGAAGCTTTCTTT
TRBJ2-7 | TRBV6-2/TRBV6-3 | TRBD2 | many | CASSYSLGRVAYEQYF | TGTGCCAGCAGTTATTCGTTGGGGAGGGTAGCCTACGAGCAGTACTTC
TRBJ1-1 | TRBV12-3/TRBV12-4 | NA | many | CAIAYSWGMGGTEAFF | TGTGCCATCGCGTACTCATGGGGAATGGGAGGGACTGAAGCTTTCTTT
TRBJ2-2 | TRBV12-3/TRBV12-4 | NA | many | CASSRAASPVLNTGELFF | TGTGCCAGCAGCCGCGCCGCTAGCCCGGTCTTGAACACCGGGGAGCTGTTTTTT
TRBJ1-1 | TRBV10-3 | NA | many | CAISESKGAFF | TGTGCCATCAGTGAGTCAAAGGGGGCTTTCTTT
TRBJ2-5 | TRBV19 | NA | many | CASSKTRVGETQYF | TGTGCCAGTAGTAAGACTAGGGTTGGGGAGACCCAGTACTTC
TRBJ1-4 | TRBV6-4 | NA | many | CASSQKVVGVLTNEKLFF | TGTGCCAGCAGTCAGAAGGTTGTCGGGGTCCTAACTAATGAAAAACTGTTTTTT
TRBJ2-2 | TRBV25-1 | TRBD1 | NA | CASSEFGQGWPGELFF | TGTGCCAGCAGTGAATTTGGACAGGGGTGGCCCGGGGAGCTGTTTTTT
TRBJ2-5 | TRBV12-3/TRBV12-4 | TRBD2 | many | CASSLGAGVQETQYF | TGTGCCAGCAGCCTAGGCGCGGGGGTACAAGAGACCCAGTACTTC
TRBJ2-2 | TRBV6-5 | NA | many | CASSYSRAGELFF | TGTGCCAGCAGTTACTCGAGGGCCGGGGAGCTGTTTTTT
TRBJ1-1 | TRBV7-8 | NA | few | CASSRYSRGAGNTEAFF | TGTGCCAGCAGCAGATATAGCCGGGGGGCCGGGAACACTGAAGCTTTCTTT
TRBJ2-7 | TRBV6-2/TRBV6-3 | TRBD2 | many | CASSYTSQNGGGTTVEQYF | TGTGCCAGCAGTTATACTTCCCAAAACGGGGGAGGGACCACGGTGGAGCAGTACTTC
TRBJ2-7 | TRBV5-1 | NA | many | CASSLTGSTTYEQYF | TGCGCCAGCAGCTTGACAGGGTCAACAACCTACGAGCAGTACTTC
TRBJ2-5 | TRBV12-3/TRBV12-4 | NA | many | CASSSHRGGVQETQYF | TGTGCCAGCAGTTCCCACAGGGGGGGGGTCCAAGAGACCCAGTACTTC
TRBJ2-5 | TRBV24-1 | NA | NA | CATSDFSETQYF | TGTGCCACCAGTGATTTTTCGGAGACCCAGTACTTC
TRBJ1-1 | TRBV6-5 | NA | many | CASSYLPPDSINTEAFF | TGTGCCAGCAGTTACTTGCCACCGGACAGCATAAACACTGAAGCTTTCTTT
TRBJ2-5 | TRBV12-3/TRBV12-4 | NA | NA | CASGLGTQETQYF | TGTGCCAGCGGGCTTGGCACCCAAGAGACCCAGTACTTC
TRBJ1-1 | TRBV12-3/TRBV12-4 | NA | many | CTSSVRQRNTEAFF | TGTACCAGCAGTGTACGACAGAGGAACACTGAAGCTTTCTTT
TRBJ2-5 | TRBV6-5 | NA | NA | CASSYVGGGGETQYF | TGTGCCAGCAGTTACGTGGGGGGCGGAGGGGAGACCCAGTACTTC
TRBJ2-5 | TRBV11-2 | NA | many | CASSFPGQVFQETQYF | TGTGCCAGCAGTTTTCCCGGGCAGGTGTTCCAAGAGACCCAGTACTTC
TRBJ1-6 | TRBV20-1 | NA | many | CSARDIGHSPLHF | TGCAGTGCTAGAGATATTGGCCATTCACCCCTCCACTTT
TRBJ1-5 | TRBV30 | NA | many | CAWSVRGQPQHF | TGTGCCTGGAGTGTACGGGGGCAGCCCCAGCATTTT
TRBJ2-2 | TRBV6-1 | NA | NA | CASGRDSNTGELFF | TGTGCCAGCGGCCGGGACTCCAACACCGGGGAGCTGTTTTTT
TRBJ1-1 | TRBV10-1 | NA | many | CASSRGSAEAFF | TGCGCCAGCAGCCGAGGTTCCGCTGAAGCTTTCTTT
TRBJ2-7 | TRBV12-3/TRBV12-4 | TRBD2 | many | CASSPGLAGTWYF | TGTGCCAGCAGCCCTGGACTAGCCGGTACGTGGTACTTC
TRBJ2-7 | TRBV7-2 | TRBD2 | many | CASSSPGLAGDEQYF | TGTGCCAGCAGCTCCCCCGGACTAGCGGGAGACGAGCAGTACTTC
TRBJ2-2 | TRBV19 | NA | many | CASGSVALQNTGELFF | TGTGCCAGTGGGTCAGTGGCCCTCCAGAACACCGGGGAGCTGTTTTTT
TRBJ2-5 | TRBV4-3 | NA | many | CASSPQTGQETQYF | TGCGCCAGCAGCCCCCAGACAGGACAAGAGACCCAGTACTTC